This T cell receptor beta chain comes out of a study of blood T cells in healthy people across ages. For the second PCR, which ran for 7 to 11 cycles, a sample-barcoded 5' primer and a J-beta primer mix were used. TCRdb recomputed calls from the 5' RACE reads with MiXCR, one row per CDR3 protein. The sample shows 1,800,000 or so distinct CDR3 sequences, more than 35% of them seen only once. This clonotype was obtained from a human donor in good health. The sequenced sample consisted of blood.

CDR3 residues: CASTDRVINVLTF. In nucleotides, the CDR3 is TGTGCCAGCACCGACAGGGTAATCAACGTCCTGACTTTC. This chain links TRBV12-3 or TRBV12-4 with TRBJ2-6, with 7 bases that match TRBD1. The CDR3 is 13 residues long. V lost 7 bases to trimming and J lost 9 bases; unmatched junction nucleotides: 6.